The 32 T cell receptor beta chains below come from one sample, sequenced in a study of blood T cells in healthy people across ages. The second PCR ran roughly 7 to 12 cycles with a sample-barcoded 5' primer and J-beta primers. TCRdb recomputed calls from the 5' RACE reads with MiXCR, one row per CDR3 protein. The sample yields 500,000 to 550,000 distinct CDR3 sequences, nearly 25% seen once. This sample was also put to use in a study of T cells of mothers and their children.

The specimen was blood. Every receptor here comes from a boy aged 10-17 years in good health.

For this clonotype: This may stem from a read error, because a much larger clone lies one nucleotide away. The chain employs TRBV10-3 and TRBJ2-7; 8 positions match TRBD1. Losses at the gene ends were 4 bases for V and 6 bases for J; bases not matched to a gene: 20. The CDR3 length is 18 residues. Germline V gene sequence: CDR1 ENHRY, CDR2 SYGVKD. CDR3 coding DNA: TGTGCCATCAGTGGGGGCGGACTCGGACAGGGCTTCTCGTCCGAGCAGTACTTC. It specifies CAISGGGLGQGFSSEQYF.

This clonotype was counted a few times. J is TRBJ2-3 and V is TRBV7-2; D gene ambiguous. Germline CDR1 reads SGHTA; CDR2 reads FQGNSA. The CDR3 length is 15 residues. V gave up 5 bases and J gave up 0 bases, with 12 bases separating them. The CDR3 reads CASSQDRTSTDTQYF. For the CDR3, the DNA is TGTGCCAGCAGCCAGGACCGGACGAGCACAGATACGCAGTATTTT.

This clonotype was counted a few times. The rearrangement links TRBV12-3 or TRBV12-4 to TRBJ2-5; 7 bases line up with TRBD2. The V and J ends lost 6 bases and 7 bases, in that order; junction bases with no gene match: 11. The CDR3 contains 14 residues. CDR3 protein: CASRAGTTSATQYF. The CDR3 bases are TGTGCCAGCAGGGCCGGGACTACGAGCGCGACCCAGTACTTC.

V and J are TRBV6-5 and TRBJ1-2; possibly TRBD1 for D (5 bases). CDR1 is MNHEY and CDR2 is SVGAGI in the germline V gene. The V end was cut by 6 bases, the J end by 5 bases, with 19 bases between. The CDR3 is 15 amino acids. CDR3 nucleotide sequence: TGTGCCAGCAGCCCCCCATTGGGGGGGGAGTATGGCTACACCTTC. It specifies CASSPPLGGEYGYTF.

The chain joins TRBV6-2 or TRBV6-3 to TRBJ1-1; no firm D call. CDR1 and CDR2 (germline): MNHEY, SVGEGT. V dropped 6 bases and J dropped 0 bases, with 14 bases sitting between them. This CDR3 region has 15 residues. CDR3 sequence reads: CASRGIPIMNTEAFF. The CDR3 nucleotides read TGTGCCAGCAGGGGGATACCAATCATGAACACTGAAGCTTTCTTT.

This clonotype was counted at least ten times. The chain has TRBV6-6 and TRBJ2-7, with D maybe TRBD2 (5 bases). CDR3 size: 14 residues. V was trimmed by 0 bases and J by 0 bases, leaving 6 bases between them. Looked up from germline, CDR1 is MNHNY and CDR2 is SVGAGI (reference sequence). The CDR3 spells CASSYSGDSYEQYF. Written as DNA, the CDR3 is TGTGCCAGCAGTTACTCCGGGGACTCCTACGAGCAGTACTTC.

This clonotype has more than one count but fewer than ten. V is TRBV2 and J is TRBJ2-7, with TRBD1 matching over 7 bases. Germline V gene sequence: CDR1 SNHLY, CDR2 FYNNEI. The CDR3 has 17 amino acids. The V gene end was trimmed by 1 base and the J gene end by 2 bases; junction bases not matched to a gene: 11. The CDR3 DNA reads TGTGCCAGCAGTGAAGTGGGGCTCACAGGGGTTCCCTACGAGCAGTACTTC. Its protein product is CASSEVGLTGVPYEQYF.

The table lists this clonotype with a few counts. This sequence joins TRBV28 and TRBJ1-1; D may be TRBD1 (6 bases). This CDR3 is built from 15 residues. The V end lost 3 bases, the J end lost 4 bases, and 15 bases lay between the germline ends. The V gene's germline CDR1 is MDHEN and CDR2 SYDVKM. The DNA for the CDR3 is TGTGCCAGCAGTTTTATGGCACAGGGAGTCACTGAAGCTTTCTTT. Protein: CASSFMAQGVTEAFF.

The rearrangement joins TRBV6-2 or TRBV6-3 to TRBJ1-1, with 8 bases matching TRBD1. V was pared by 7 bases and J by 4 bases, with 8 bases of the junction left unmatched. The CDR3 runs 14 residues. Germline CDR1 MNHEY, CDR2 SVGEGT. The CDR3 loop reads CASIPDRVITEAFF. The CDR3 nucleotides are TGTGCCAGCATACCGGACAGGGTAATCACTGAAGCTTTCTTT.

This clonotype was seen more than once but under ten times. The gene calls are TRBV12-3 or TRBV12-4 and TRBJ2-5; 11 nucleotides match TRBD2. This CDR3 region has 15 residues. V lost 5 bases and J lost 1; bases outside the gene matches: 3. Written as DNA, the CDR3 is TGTGCCAGCAGTGATACTAGCGGGAGCCAAGAGACCCAGTACTTC. This gives the protein CASSDTSGSQETQYF.

CDR3 residues: CASSPGTGDSGANVLTF. The CDR3, as DNA: TGCGCCAGCAGCCCTGGGACAGGGGATTCTGGGGCCAACGTCCTGACTTTC. This chain links TRBV4-3 with TRBJ2-6; 10 bases agree with TRBD1. This CDR3 comprises 17 residues. Germline lookup yields CDR1 LGHNA and CDR2 YSLEER. V shed 4 bases, J shed 1 base, and the junction held 4 bases outside the gene matches.

This clonotype appeared once. This sequence joins TRBV21-1 and TRBJ2-5; the table assigns TRBD1, which was not confirmed against the DNA. TRBV21-1 is designated a pseudogene. The CDR3 extends over 13 amino acids. The CDR3, as DNA: TGTGCCAGCAGCAAAGAGGGCAGGGGGACCCAGTACTTC. Its protein is CASSKEGRGTQYF.

This clonotype was observed a handful of times. At one boundary the junction diverges from the germline segment, which might be a read error. V usage is TRBV7-3 and J usage is TRBJ2-1; 7 bases match TRBD2. Per the germline V gene, CDR1 is SGHTA and CDR2 is FQGTGA. The CDR3 totals 14 residues. The CDR3 DNA is TGTGCCAGCAGCTCGATGGGAGGGTACAATGATCAGTTCTTC. This sequence encodes CASSSMGGYNDQFF.

The V call is TRBV7-2, the J call TRBJ2-5, with 7 bases aligning to TRBD1. Germline-derived CDR1 and CDR2 are SGHTA and FQGNSA. This CDR3 has 14 residues. J gave up 9 bases and V 8 bases, and 15 bases lay outside the gene matches. This CDR3 is CASASGGRVGSQYF. DNA for the CDR3: TGTGCCAGCGCCTCAGGGGGTAGGGTGGGTTCCCAGTACTTC.

The gene calls are TRBV7-8 and TRBJ2-3; a weak D match, TRBD1 (6 bases). The CDR3 loop spans 17 amino acids. Trimming took 0 bases from V and 0 from J, leaving 13 bases between them. Germline CDR1 SGHVS, CDR2 FQNEAQ. The CDR3 spells CASSLALGQPSTDTQYF. The CDR3 DNA reads as TGTGCCAGCAGCTTAGCTTTGGGACAACCTAGCACAGATACGCAGTATTTT.

The chain combines TRBV18 with TRBJ1-1; a possible D gene is TRBD1 (5 bases). CDR1 is KGHSH and CDR2 is LQKENI in the germline V gene. This CDR3 comprises 15 residues. Trimming removed 3 bases at V and 1 base at J, with 12 bases between. The CDR3 here is CASSPVGRPNTEAFF. The CDR3 region has the DNA TGTGCCAGCTCACCGGTGGGACGCCCGAACACTGAAGCTTTCTTT.

This chain joins TRBV28 and TRBJ2-5, with D possibly being TRBD1 (5 bases). V lost 7 bases and J lost 1, with 19 bases in between. Germline-derived CDR1 and CDR2 are MDHEN and SYDVKM. The length of the CDR3 is 16 residues. CDR3 in DNA: TGTGCCAGCACTTCCCCGGACACGACCGTCCAAGAGACCCAGTACTTC. Encoded protein: CASTSPDTTVQETQYF. Using reference TRBV28 and TRBJ2-5 for the parts outside the CDR3, the full variable domain is DVKVTQSSRYLVKRTGEKVFLECVQDMDHENMFWYRQDPGLGLRLIYFSYDVKMKEKGDIPEGYSVSREKKERFSLILESASTNQTSMYLCASTSPDTTVQETQYFGPGTRLLVL.

The V gene is TRBV9, the J gene TRBJ1-2; 8 nucleotides agree with TRBD1. V gave up 0 bases and J gave up 6 bases; unmatched junction bases: 4. The CDR3 is made up of 14 amino acids. The V gene's germline CDR1 is SGDLS and CDR2 YYNGEE. The CDR3 nucleotides are TGTGCCAGCAGCGTAGGGACAGGGACACATGGCTACACCTTC. Translation: CASSVGTGTHGYTF.

This chain uses TRBV25-1 with TRBJ1-2, with D possibly matching TRBD1 (6 bases). The CDR3 contains 15 residues. Germline V gene sequence: CDR1 MGHDK, CDR2 SYGVNS. The V end lost 1 base, the J end lost 4 bases, and 13 bases lay between the germline ends. The CDR3 sequence: CASSESRGAFYGYTF. The CDR3 DNA reads as TGTGCCAGCAGTGAATCTCGGGGGGCGTTCTATGGCTACACCTTC.

The chain has TRBV3-1 and TRBJ2-3, with TRBD2 matching 9 bases. Trimming cost V 1 base and J 3 bases; bases outside gene matches: 5. Germline V gene sequence: CDR1 LGHDT, CDR2 YNNKEL (reference sequence). The CDR3 is made up of 16 amino acids. In DNA form, the CDR3 reads TGTGCCAGCAGCCAAGCGGCGGGAGGGTGGACAGATACGCAGTATTTT. The encoded protein is CASSQAAGGWTDTQYF.

This clonotype was counted only a few times. The CDR3 region is CASSRFQETQYF. The DNA for the CDR3 is TGTGCCAGCAGCCGGTTCCAAGAGACCCAGTACTTC. This rearrangement joins TRBV3-1 to TRBJ2-5; D not resolved. Looked up from germline, CDR1 is LGHDT and CDR2 is YNNKEL (reference sequence). The CDR3 loop spans 12 amino acids. Trimming left V 4 bases short and J 1 base short, with 4 bases between.

This rearrangement joins TRBV7-9 to TRBJ2-1, with TRBD2 matching 8 bases. V was pared by 4 bases and J by 10 bases, with 12 bases of the junction left unmatched. This CDR3 is built from 15 residues. Per germline, CDR1 SEHNR and CDR2 FQNEAQ (reference sequence). The CDR3 reads CASSSLDPRGREQFF. The DNA of the CDR3 is TGTGCCAGCAGCTCACTCGATCCCCGCGGGAGGGAGCAGTTCTTC.

In this sample, this clonotype turned up a few times. The chain links TRBV11-3 to TRBJ2-1; TRBD2 aligns across 9 bases. The junction had 9 bases not matched to a gene; V was cut back by 6 bases and J by 6 bases. CDR3 size: 15 residues. Germline CDR1 SGHNT, CDR2 YENEEA. Here the CDR3 reads CASSSRGSGGNEQFF. The CDR3 DNA follows: TGTGCCAGCAGTTCTCGGGGTAGCGGGGGCAATGAGCAGTTCTTC.

V gene TRBV15 combines with J gene TRBJ2-3, with TRBD1 identical over 10 bases. V trimming: 3 bases; J trimming: 4 bases; junction bases outside the gene matches: 7. Germline V lookup: CDR1 LNHNV, CDR2 YYDKDF (reference sequence). This CDR3 is built from 16 residues. In DNA, the CDR3 is TGTGCCACCAGCAGGAGGACCGGGACAGGGGCAGATACGCAGTATTTT. Translating it yields CATSRRTGTGADTQYF.

This clonotype came up a few times. The V gene is TRBV20-1, the J gene TRBJ2-3; 8 bases map to TRBD2. V gave up 3 bases and J gave up 4 bases; unmatched junction bases: 9. The V gene's germline CDR1 is DFQATT and CDR2 SNEGSKA (reference sequence). This CDR3 has 15 amino acids. The CDR3 region is CSARGAGGPPDTQYF. The CDR3 coding sequence is TGCAGTGCTAGGGGTGCGGGGGGCCCTCCAGATACGCAGTATTTT.

V gene TRBV7-9 combines with J gene TRBJ2-5; TRBD2 matches at 8 bases. CDR1 SEHNR and CDR2 FQNEAQ come from the germline V gene (reference sequence). The CDR3 consists of 18 residues. Germline trimming cut 4 bases from V and 0 bases from J; bases unmatched to any gene: 13. CDR3 coding DNA: TGTGCCAGCAGCTCCGTTAGAAGCGGGGGCGCGTACCAAGAGACCCAGTACTTC. Encoded protein: CASSSVRSGGAYQETQYF.

V gene TRBV4-2 combines with J gene TRBJ1-4; 12 nucleotides match TRBD1. This CDR3 contains 15 residues. V dropped 4 bases and J dropped 8; count of bases not matched to a gene: 5. Germline loops: CDR1 LGHNA, CDR2 YNFKEQ. The DNA of the CDR3 is TGTGCCAGCAGCCGAAAAGGGACAGGGGGCGAAAAACTGTTTTTT. This gives the protein CASSRKGTGGEKLFF.

This clonotype was recorded a few times. The junction departs from germline at one end; a sequencing error may be responsible. V and J are TRBV9 and TRBJ2-3, with 10 nucleotides matching TRBD2. The germline gives CDR1 SGDLS, CDR2 YYNGEE. The length of the CDR3 is 16 residues. The CDR3 DNA is TGTGCCGGCAGCCCGGGTCGGAGCGGGAGGGCAGATACGCAGTATTTT. It yields the protein CAGSPGRSGRADTQYF.

The gene calls are TRBV29-1 and TRBJ1-4; D is uncertain. Germline loops: CDR1 SQVTM, CDR2 ANQGSEA. CDR3 length: 12 residues. Trimming stripped 3 bases from V and 5 bases from J, with 7 bases between. The CDR3 sequence: CSVEILNEKLFF. DNA for the CDR3: TGCAGCGTTGAGATCTTGAATGAAAAACTGTTTTTT.

This rearrangement joins TRBV12-3 or TRBV12-4 to TRBJ2-6; D may be TRBD2 (6 bases). The CDR3 sequence is 15 residues long. Trimming took off 6 bases at V and 4 bases at J, with 13 bases between the two ends. CDR3 loop: CASRGDSSGANVLTF. The CDR3 region has the DNA TGTGCCAGCAGGGGGGACTCCTCAGGGGCCAACGTCCTGACTTTC.

This clonotype was observed a handful of times. The chain joins TRBV2 to TRBJ2-1, with D unresolved. The CDR3 loop spans 12 amino acids. Germline CDR1 and CDR2: SNHLY and FYNNEI. V lost 7 bases to trimming and J lost 3 bases, with 7 bases between them. CDR3 DNA: TGTGCCAGCATTTTAGGCTACAATGAGCAGTTCTTC. This translates into CASILGYNEQFF.

This clonotype was observed a handful of times. The genes are TRBV20-1 and TRBJ1-4, with D possibly being TRBD1 (6 bases). The CDR3 length is 14 residues. Germline CDR1 is DFQATT and CDR2 is SNEGSKA (reference sequence). V was clipped by 6 bases and J by 7 bases, with 18 bases between them. DNA for the CDR3: TGCAGTGCCCCCAGCGGGACAAGCGGTGAAAAACTGTTTTTT. This gives the protein CSAPSGTSGEKLFF.